These 4 T cell receptor beta chains were all obtained from the same sample, sequenced in a study of shared clonotypes between healthy human individuals. In the naive CD8 group, cells lacked CD45RO and were positively selected for CCR7, so terminally differentiated effector memory CD45RA+ cells were left out. This table comes from immunoSEQ multiplex PCR, and its TCRdb copy is limited to in-frame clones, with some not included. This table holds some 630,000 clones, roughly 95% found once. Sequenced input: naive CD8+ T cells sorted from blood. The source is a woman aged 25-40 years in good health.

The CDR3 is CASSPPRGTYEQYF. The CDR3 bases are TGTGCCAGCAGCCCACCGAGGGGGACCTACGAGCAGTACTTC. The genes are TRBV7-9 and TRBJ2-7; D is perhaps TRBD1 (6 bases). Trimming cost V 5 bases and J 2 bases, with 13 bases left between them. There are 14 residues in the CDR3. Germline V gene lookup returns CDR1 SEHNR and CDR2 FQNEAQ (reference sequence). The full variable domain, its missing parts supplied by reference TRBV7-9 and TRBJ2-7, is DTGVSQNPRHKITKRGQNVTFRCDPISEHNRLYWYRQTLGQGPEFLTYFQNEAQLEKSRLLSDRFSAERPKGSFSTLEIQRTEQGDSAMYLCASSPPRGTYEQYFGPGTRLTVT.

The chain is built from TRBV10-1 and TRBJ1-5; a weak D match, TRBD1 (5 bases). From germline, CDR1 is WNHNN and CDR2 SYGVQD (reference sequence). The CDR3 totals 15 residues. With 6 bases removed from V and 4 bases from J, the gap between germline ends came to 16 bases. This chain's CDR3 is CASRTPRGMNQPQHF. CDR3 DNA sequence: TGCGCCAGCAGGACTCCACGGGGGATGAATCAGCCCCAGCATTTT.

This chain's CDR3 is CASSLTANYGYTF. In DNA form, the CDR3 reads TGTGCCAGCAGCTTGACAGCTAACTATGGCTACACCTTC. The genes are TRBV6-5 and TRBJ1-2; D may be TRBD1 (5 bases). This CDR3 spans 13 amino acids. Germline V gene lookup returns CDR1 MNHEY and CDR2 SVGAGI. Deletions cut 6 bases from V and 0 bases from J, with 8 bases between.

The chain couples TRBV9 to TRBJ1-5, with D unresolved. This CDR3 has 15 amino acids. The V end was cut by 3 bases, the J end by 4 bases, with 14 bases between. Germline CDR1 and CDR2: SGDLS and YYNGEE. CDR3 protein: CASSAADWGNQPQHF. The DNA of the CDR3 is TGTGCCAGCAGCGCCGCGGACTGGGGAAATCAGCCCCAGCATTTT.